The TCR beta chain described here comes from a study of blood T cell repertoires in COVID-19. Study-wide context: Collection of acute and convalescent COVID-19 samples took place in the United States, Italy and Spain. T cells, B-cell-depleted T cells, or PBMCs provided the cDNA or gDNA that served as material.

This CDR3 spans 16 amino acids. The junction had 9 bases not matched to a gene; V was cut back by 4 bases and J by 4 bases. Per germline, CDR1 LNHDA and CDR2 SQIVND (reference sequence). Recruitment covered about 26 US areas and drew participants whose ages spanned about 18 to 95 years. The method was immunoSEQ multiplex PCR; TCRdb's version includes in-frame clones alone and lacks a portion of them. Of approximately 180,000 clones listed, roughly 87% were seen once; the top ten hold over 2%. The chain links TRBV19 to TRBJ1-4; TRBD1 matches 7 bases. The receptor was isolated from a woman aged 40 to 50 with acute COVID-19. The material sequenced was PBMCs or T cells enriched from blood (not recorded which). CDR3 sequence (DNA): TGTGCCAGTAGTACCGAGGACAGGCCTAATAATGAAAAACTGTTTTTT. This gives the protein CASSTEDRPNNEKLFF.